This TCR beta chain came from a study of shared clonotypes between healthy human individuals. This CDR3 comprises 15 residues. V lost 5 bases to trimming and J lost 1 base, with 11 bases between them. The germline gives CDR1 SGHTA, CDR2 FQGNSA. Investigators divided CD4+ cells into CD45RA+ naive and CD45RA-negative memory subsets. Per the original methods: ImmunoSEQ gave junction-only sequences without quality scores, so filtering differed. TCRdb's copy holds only in-frame clones and misses some; the assay was immunoSEQ multiplex PCR. Clonal size and the V and J genes are those of that table, whereas D and trimming came from the DNA. The table has approximately 530,000 clones, 90% to 96% seen once. A note on this clone: Its antigen is unidentified.

Study-level findings and limits: Generally, naive subsets (rather than memory subsets) showed larger estimated richness. Clonotype sharing among donors was thought likely to change with sequencing depth.

Material: naive CD4+ T cells sorted from blood. Indicated subset: CD45RA+ positively selected. J is TRBJ2-2 and V is TRBV7-2, with D unclear. The receptor was isolated from a woman in her twenties or thirties in good health. The CDR3 region has the DNA TGTGCCAGCAGCCCCCTAGGTCTGAACACCGGGGAGCTGTTTTTT. This sequence encodes CASSPLGLNTGELFF.